This T cell receptor beta chain was recorded in a study of control samples from healthy donors and cancer patients. The CDR3 has 16 residues. From germline, CDR1 is LGHDT and CDR2 YNNKEL (reference sequence). V lost 0 bases to trimming and J lost 3 bases; unmatched junction nucleotides: 4. TCRdb's table, derived via immunoSEQ multiplex PCR, lists solely in-frame clones and lacks some. Seen here are about 120,000 clones, 88% observed once, and the top ten hold less than 3.5%. The specimen sequenced was blood. The source is a man aged 35-49 years in good health. The chain carries TRBV3-1 (or the pseudogene TRBV3-2) and TRBJ2-3; 9 bases align to TRBD2. CDR3 amino acids: CASSQDVAGVTDTQYF. CDR3 DNA sequence: TGTGCCAGCAGCCAAGATGTAGCGGGGGTAACAGATACGCAGTATTTT.